What follows are 6 T cell receptor beta chains derived from one specimen sequenced in a study of blood T cell repertoires in COVID-19. This table comes from immunoSEQ multiplex PCR, and its TCRdb copy is limited to in-frame clones, with some not included. The table lists about 120,000 clones, approximately 80% of them singletons. The sequencing input was peripheral blood. The origin of the receptors is a woman between 70 and 85 years old with acute or convalescent COVID-19.

The chain couples TRBV5-6 to TRBJ2-1; 12 bases match TRBD2. In germline, CDR1 is SGHDT, CDR2 YYEEEE. The CDR3 sequence is 14 residues long. J gave up 10 bases and V 6 bases, and 8 bases lay outside the gene matches. The CDR3 loop is CASISRTSGAEQFF. CDR3 coding DNA: TGTGCCAGCATCTCTAGGACTAGCGGGGCAGAGCAGTTCTTC. Variable domain in full (rest from reference TRBV5-6 and TRBJ2-1): DAGVTQSPTHLIKTRGQQVTLRCSPKSGHDTVSWYQQALGQGPQFIFQYYEEEERQRGNFPDRFSGHQFPNYSSELNVNALLLGDSALYLCASISRTSGAEQFFGPGTRLTVL.

This clone turned up a few times. The chain joins TRBV6-2 or TRBV6-3 to TRBJ1-4; 7 bases line up with TRBD1. The V gene's germline CDR1 is MNHEY and CDR2 SVGEGT. The CDR3 sequence is 17 residues long. V lost 0 bases and J lost 5; bases outside the gene matches: 9. The CDR3 coding sequence is TGTGCCAGCAGTTACTCGATCGGACAGGATACAAATGAAAAACTGTTTTTT. Translating gives CASSYSIGQDTNEKLFF.

For the CDR3, the DNA is TGTGCCATCTACTCGAACTATGGCTACACCTTC. Translated, it gives CAIYSNYGYTF. The chain carries TRBV10-3 and TRBJ1-2; D remains unclear. This CDR3 has 11 amino acids. Germline V gives CDR1 ENHRY, CDR2 SYGVKD. V was shortened by 8 bases and J by 2 bases, with 6 bases between the two germline ends.

The chain recombines TRBV4-2 with TRBJ1-3; maybe TRBD1 (6 bases). The ends were cut back, 3 bases at V and 0 bases at J, with 15 bases in the middle. The germline gives CDR1 LGHNA, CDR2 YNFKEQ. The CDR3 length is 17 residues. The CDR3 DNA reads TGTGCCAGCAGCCAGGAATTACAGGGTCTCTCTGGAAACACCATATATTTT. Its protein is CASSQELQGLSGNTIYF.

The table lists this clone with a count of one. This chain joins TRBV7-9 and TRBJ1-1; TRBD1 might be the D (5 bases). Trimming stripped 6 bases from V and 5 bases from J, with 19 bases between. This CDR3 is 15 amino acids long. Germline V gene data show CDR1 as SEHNR and CDR2 as FQNEAQ (reference sequence). The CDR3 loop is CASRRQGGAGTEAFF. CDR3 nucleotide sequence: TGTGCCAGCAGAAGGCAGGGAGGGGCTGGGACTGAAGCTTTCTTT.

This clone was detected only a few times. The chain uses TRBV7-2 and TRBJ1-1; D may be TRBD1 (5 bases). This CDR3 has 14 amino acids. Trimming removed 3 bases at V and 0 bases at J, with 8 bases between. Germline CDR1 and CDR2: SGHTA and FQGNSA. The CDR3 spells CASSFGAMNTEAFF. The DNA of the CDR3 is TGTGCCAGCAGCTTTGGGGCCATGAACACTGAAGCTTTCTTT.